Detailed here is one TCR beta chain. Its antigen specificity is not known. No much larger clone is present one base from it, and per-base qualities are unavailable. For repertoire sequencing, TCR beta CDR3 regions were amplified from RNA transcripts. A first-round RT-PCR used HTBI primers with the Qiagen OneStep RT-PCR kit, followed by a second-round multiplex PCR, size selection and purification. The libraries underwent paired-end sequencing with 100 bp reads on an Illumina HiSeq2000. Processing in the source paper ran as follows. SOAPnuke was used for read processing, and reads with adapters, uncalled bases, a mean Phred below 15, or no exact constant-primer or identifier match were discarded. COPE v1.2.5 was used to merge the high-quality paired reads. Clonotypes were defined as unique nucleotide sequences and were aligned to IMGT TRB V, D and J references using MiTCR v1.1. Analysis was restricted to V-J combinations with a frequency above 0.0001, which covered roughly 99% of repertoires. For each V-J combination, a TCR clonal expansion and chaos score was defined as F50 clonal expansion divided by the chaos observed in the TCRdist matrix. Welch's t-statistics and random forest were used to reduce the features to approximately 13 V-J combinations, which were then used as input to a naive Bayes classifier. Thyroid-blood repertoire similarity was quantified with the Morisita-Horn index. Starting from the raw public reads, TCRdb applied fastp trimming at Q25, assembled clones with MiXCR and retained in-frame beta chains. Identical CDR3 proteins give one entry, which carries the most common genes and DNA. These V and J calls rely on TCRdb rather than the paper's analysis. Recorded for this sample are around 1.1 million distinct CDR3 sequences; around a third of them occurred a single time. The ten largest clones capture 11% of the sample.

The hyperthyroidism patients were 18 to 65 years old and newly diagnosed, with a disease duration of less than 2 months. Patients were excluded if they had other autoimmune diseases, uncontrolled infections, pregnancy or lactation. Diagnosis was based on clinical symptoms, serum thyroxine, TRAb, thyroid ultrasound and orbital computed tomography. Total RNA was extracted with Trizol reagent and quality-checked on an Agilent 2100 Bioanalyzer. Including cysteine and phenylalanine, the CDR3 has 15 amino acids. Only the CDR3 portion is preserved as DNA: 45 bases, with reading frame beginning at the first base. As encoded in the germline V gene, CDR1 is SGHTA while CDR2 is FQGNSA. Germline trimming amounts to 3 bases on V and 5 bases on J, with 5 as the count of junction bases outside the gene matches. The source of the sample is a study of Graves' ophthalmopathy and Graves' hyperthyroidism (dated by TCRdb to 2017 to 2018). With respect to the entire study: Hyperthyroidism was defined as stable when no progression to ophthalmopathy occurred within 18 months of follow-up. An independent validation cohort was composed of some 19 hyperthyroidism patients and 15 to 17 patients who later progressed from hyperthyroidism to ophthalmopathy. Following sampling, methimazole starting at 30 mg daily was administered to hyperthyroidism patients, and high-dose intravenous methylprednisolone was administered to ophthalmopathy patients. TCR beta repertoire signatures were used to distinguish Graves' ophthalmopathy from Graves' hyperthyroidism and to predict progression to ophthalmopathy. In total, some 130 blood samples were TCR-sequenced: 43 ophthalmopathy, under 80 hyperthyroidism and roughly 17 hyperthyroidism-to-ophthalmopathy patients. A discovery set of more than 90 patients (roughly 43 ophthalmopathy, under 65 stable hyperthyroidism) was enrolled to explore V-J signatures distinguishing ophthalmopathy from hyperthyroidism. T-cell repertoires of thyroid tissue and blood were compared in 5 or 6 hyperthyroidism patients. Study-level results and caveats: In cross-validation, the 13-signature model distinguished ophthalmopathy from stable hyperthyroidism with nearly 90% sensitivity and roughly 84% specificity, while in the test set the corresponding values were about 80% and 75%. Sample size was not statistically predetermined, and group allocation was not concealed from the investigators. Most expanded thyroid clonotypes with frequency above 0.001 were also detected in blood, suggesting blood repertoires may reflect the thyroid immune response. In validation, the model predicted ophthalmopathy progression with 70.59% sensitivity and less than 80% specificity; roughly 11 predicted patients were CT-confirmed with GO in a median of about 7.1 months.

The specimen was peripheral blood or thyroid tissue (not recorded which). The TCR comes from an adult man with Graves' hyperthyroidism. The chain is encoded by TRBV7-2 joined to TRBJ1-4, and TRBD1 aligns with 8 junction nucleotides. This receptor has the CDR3 CASSLRTGMNEKLFF. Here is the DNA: TGTGCCAGCAGCTTGAGGACAGGGATGAATGAAAAACTGTTTTTT. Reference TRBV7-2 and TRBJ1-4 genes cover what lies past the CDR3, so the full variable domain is GAGVSQSPSNKVTEKGKDVELRCDPISGHTALYWYRQSLGQGLEFLIYFQGNSAPDKSGLPSDRFSAERTGGSVSTLTIQRTQQEDSAVYLCASSLRTGMNEKLFFGSGTQLSVL.